This T cell receptor beta chain was identified during a study of blood T cell repertoires in COVID-19. The protocol was immunoSEQ multiplex PCR, while the TCRdb copy is restricted to in-frame clones and leaves out a portion. The profile shows about 270,000 clones, 70% to 90% of them singletons. A total of 9 residues make up the CDR3, ends included. On this clone itself: Because the CDR3 is missing its conserved closing phenylalanine or tryptophan, this is likely a read error. It is unclear where the CDR3 begins or ends on the DNA, so no DNA is shown, and the CDR3 is as TCRdb lists it.

This chain uses TRBV12-3 or TRBV12-4 with TRBJ1-1; the table gives TRBD1 as D, unverified against the DNA. The sample was peripheral blood. The receptor was isolated from a woman aged 50 to 60 with active or convalescent COVID-19. The CDR3 is CPQEGACSS.